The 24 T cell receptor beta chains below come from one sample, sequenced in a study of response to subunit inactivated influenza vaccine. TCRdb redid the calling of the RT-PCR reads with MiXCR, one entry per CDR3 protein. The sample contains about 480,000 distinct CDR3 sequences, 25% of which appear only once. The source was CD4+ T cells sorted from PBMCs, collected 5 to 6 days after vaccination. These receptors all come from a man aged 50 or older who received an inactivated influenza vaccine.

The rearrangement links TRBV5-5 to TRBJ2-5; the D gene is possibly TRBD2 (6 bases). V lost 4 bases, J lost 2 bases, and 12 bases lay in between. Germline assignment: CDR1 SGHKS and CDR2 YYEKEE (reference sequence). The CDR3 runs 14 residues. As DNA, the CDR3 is TGTGCCAGCAGCCCTTGGGGGGAACAAGAGACCCAGTACTTC. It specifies CASSPWGEQETQYF.

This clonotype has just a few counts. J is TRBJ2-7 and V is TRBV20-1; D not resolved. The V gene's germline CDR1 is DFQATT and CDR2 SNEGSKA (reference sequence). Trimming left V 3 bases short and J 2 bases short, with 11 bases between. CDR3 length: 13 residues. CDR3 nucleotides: TGCAGTGCTAGGTACACGTCCGCCTACGAGCAGTACTTC. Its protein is CSARYTSAYEQYF.

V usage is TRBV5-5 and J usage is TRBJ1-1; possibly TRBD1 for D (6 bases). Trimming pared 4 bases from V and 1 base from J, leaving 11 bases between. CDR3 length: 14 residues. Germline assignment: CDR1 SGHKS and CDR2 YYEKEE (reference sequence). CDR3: CASSIMDRNTEAFF. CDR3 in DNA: TGTGCCAGCAGCATAATGGACAGGAACACTGAAGCTTTCTTT.

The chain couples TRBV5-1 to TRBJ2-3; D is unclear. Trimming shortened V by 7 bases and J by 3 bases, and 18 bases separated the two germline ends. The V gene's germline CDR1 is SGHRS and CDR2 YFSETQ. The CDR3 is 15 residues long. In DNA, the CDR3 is TGCGCCAGCGGAATACGAGGATTCAGGACAGATACGCAGTATTTT. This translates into CASGIRGFRTDTQYF.

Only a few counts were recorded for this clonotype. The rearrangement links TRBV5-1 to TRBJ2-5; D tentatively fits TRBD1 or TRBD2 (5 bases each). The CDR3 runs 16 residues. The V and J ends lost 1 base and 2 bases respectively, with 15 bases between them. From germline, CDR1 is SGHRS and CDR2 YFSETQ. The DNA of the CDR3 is TGCGCCAGCAGCTTGCTGGGGGTAGGGGCACAAGAGACCCAGTACTTC. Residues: CASSLLGVGAQETQYF.

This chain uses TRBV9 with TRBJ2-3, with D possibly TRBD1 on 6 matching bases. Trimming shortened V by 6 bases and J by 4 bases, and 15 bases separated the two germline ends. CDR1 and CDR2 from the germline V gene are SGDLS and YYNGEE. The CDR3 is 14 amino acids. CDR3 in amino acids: CASNQLGAADTQYF. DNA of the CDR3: TGTGCCAGCAACCAACTGGGGGCGGCAGATACGCAGTATTTT.

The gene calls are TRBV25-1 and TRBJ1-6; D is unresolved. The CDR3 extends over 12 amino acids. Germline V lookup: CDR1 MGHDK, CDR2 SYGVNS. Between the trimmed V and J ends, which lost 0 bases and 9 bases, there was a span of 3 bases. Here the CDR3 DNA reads TGTGCCAGCAGTGAATACAGTTCACCCCTCCACTTT. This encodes CASSEYSSPLHF. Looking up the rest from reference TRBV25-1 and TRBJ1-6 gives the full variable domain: EADIYQTPRYLVIGTGKKITLECSQTMGHDKMYWYQQDPGMELHLIHYSYGVNSTEKGDLSSESTVSRIRTEHFPLTLESARPSHTSQYLCASSEYSSPLHFGNGTRLTVT.

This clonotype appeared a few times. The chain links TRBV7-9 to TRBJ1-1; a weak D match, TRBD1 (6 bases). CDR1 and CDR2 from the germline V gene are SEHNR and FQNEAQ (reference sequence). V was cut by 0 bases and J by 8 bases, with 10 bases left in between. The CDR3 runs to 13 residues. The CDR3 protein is CASSLAGDREAFF. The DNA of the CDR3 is TGTGCCAGCAGCTTAGCGGGTGACAGGGAAGCTTTCTTT.

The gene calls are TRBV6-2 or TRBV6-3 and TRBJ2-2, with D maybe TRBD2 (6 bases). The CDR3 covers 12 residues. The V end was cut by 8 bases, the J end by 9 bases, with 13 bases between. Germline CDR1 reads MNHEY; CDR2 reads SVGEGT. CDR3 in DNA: TGTGCCAGCCACGGGGGAACCAGGGAGCTGTTTTTT. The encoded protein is CASHGGTRELFF.

This CDR3 is CASSLGGLAGPTRDEQFF. In nucleotides, the CDR3 is TGTGCCAGCAGTTTAGGGGGGCTAGCGGGGCCAACTAGGGATGAGCAGTTCTTC. This chain joins TRBV12-3 or TRBV12-4 and TRBJ2-1; 9 positions match TRBD2. The junction had 15 bases not matched to a gene; V was cut back by 1 base and J by 8 bases. The length of the CDR3 is 18 residues.

The CDR3 sequence: CASSRRVLRADNEQFF. The CDR3 coding sequence is TGTGCCAGCAGCCGAAGGGTGCTCCGGGCCGACAATGAGCAGTTCTTC. The V call is TRBV9, the J call TRBJ2-1; D is undetermined. CDR1 SGDLS and CDR2 YYNGEE come from the germline V gene. The V end was cut by 4 bases, the J end by 5 bases, with 19 bases between. The CDR3 extends over 16 amino acids.

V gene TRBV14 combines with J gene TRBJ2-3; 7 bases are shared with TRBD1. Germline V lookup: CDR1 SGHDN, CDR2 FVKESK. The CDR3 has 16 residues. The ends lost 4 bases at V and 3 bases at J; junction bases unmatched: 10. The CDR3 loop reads CASSRGQSSGTDTQYF. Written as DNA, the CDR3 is TGTGCCAGCAGCCGGGGACAGTCAAGTGGGACAGATACGCAGTATTTT.

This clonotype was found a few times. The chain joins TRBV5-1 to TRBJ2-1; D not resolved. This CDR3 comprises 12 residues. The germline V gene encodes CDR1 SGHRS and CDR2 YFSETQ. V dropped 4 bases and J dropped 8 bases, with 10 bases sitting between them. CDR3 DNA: TGCGCCAGCAGCCCTTACACGGATGAGCAGTTCTTC. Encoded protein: CASSPYTDEQFF. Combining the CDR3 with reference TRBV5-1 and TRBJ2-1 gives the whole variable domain KAGVTQTPRYLIKTRGQQVTLSCSPISGHRSVSWYQQTPGQGLQFLFEYFSETQRNKGNFPGRFSGRQFSNSRSEMNVSTLELGDSALYLCASSPYTDEQFFGPGTRLTVL.

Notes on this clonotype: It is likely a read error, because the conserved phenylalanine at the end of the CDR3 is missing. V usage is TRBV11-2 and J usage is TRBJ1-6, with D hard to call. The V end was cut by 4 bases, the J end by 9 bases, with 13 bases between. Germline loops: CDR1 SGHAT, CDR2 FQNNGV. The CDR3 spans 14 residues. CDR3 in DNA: TGTGCCAGCAGCTCCGGGTCGGCCCGTTCACCCCTCCACCTT. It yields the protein CASSSGSARSPLHL.

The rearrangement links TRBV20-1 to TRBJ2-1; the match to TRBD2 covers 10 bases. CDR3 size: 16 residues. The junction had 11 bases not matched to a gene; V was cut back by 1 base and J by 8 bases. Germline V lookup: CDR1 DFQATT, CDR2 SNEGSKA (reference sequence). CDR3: CSARALAGDFSDEQFF. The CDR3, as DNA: TGCAGTGCTAGAGCCCTAGCGGGAGATTTCAGCGATGAGCAGTTCTTC.

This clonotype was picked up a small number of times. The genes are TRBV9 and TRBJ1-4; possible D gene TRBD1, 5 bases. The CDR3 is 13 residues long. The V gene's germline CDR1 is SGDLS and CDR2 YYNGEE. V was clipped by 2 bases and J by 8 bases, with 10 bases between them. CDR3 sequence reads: CASSVSGNEKLFF. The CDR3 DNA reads TGTGCCAGCAGCGTCTCAGGGAACGAAAAACTGTTTTTT. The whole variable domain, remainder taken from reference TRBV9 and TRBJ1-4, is DSGVTQTPKHLITATGQRVTLRCSPRSGDLSVYWYQQSLDQGLQFLIQYYNGEERAKGNILERFSAQQFPDLHSELNLSSLELGDSALYFCASSVSGNEKLFFGSGTQLSVL.

DNA for the CDR3: TGCAGTGCTACCGGCCTTAATAATTCACCCCTCCACTTT. It yields the protein CSATGLNNSPLHF. The chain employs TRBV20-1 and TRBJ1-6; D not certain. The germline V and J ends were trimmed by 4 bases and 5 bases, with 9 bases remaining between them. CDR1 and CDR2 (germline): DFQATT, SNEGSKA (reference sequence). The CDR3 runs 13 residues.

The CDR3: CATRGGAGSNEQFF. The CDR3 region has the DNA TGTGCCACCAGGGGTGGTGCGGGGAGTAATGAGCAGTTCTTC. The genes are TRBV24-1 and TRBJ2-1; D perhaps matches TRBD2 (6 bases). This CDR3 is built from 14 residues. Germline values: CDR1 KGHDR, CDR2 SFDVKD. Trimming removed 7 bases at V and 7 bases at J, with 16 bases between.

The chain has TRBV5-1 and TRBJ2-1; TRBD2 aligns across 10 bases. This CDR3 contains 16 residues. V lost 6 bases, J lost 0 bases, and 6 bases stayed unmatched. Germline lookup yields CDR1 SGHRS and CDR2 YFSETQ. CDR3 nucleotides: TGCGCCAGCAAGCGGGAGGGGGCTAACTCCTACAATGAGCAGTTCTTC. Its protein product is CASKREGANSYNEQFF.

CDR3 amino acids: CASSPSTDRSFSGANVLTF. CDR3 bases: TGTGCCAGCAGCCCTTCCACGGACAGGAGTTTCTCTGGGGCCAACGTCCTGACTTTC. The chain has TRBV4-2 and TRBJ2-6; 7 positions agree with TRBD1. The J segment lost 0 bases and the V segment lost 4 bases, leaving 12 bases of the junction unmatched. The CDR3 length is 19 residues. Germline CDR1 and CDR2: LGHNA and YNFKEQ.

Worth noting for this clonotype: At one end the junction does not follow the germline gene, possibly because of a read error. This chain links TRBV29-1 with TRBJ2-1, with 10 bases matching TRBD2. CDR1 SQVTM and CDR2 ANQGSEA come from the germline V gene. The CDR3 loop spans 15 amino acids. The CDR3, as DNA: TGCAGCGTTGCGATGAGCGGGGGGGCCAACAAAGAGCAGTTCTTC. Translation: CSVAMSGGANKEQFF.

DNA of the CDR3: TGCGCCAGCACCCCCGGGGCGGGGTTCTCCCAAGAGACCCAGTACTTC. It codes for CASTPGAGFSQETQYF. The chain employs TRBV5-1 and TRBJ2-5; the D gene is possibly TRBD2 (6 bases). This CDR3 spans 16 amino acids. The germline V gene encodes CDR1 SGHRS and CDR2 YFSETQ. Trimming cost V 6 bases and J 1 base, with 19 bases left between them.

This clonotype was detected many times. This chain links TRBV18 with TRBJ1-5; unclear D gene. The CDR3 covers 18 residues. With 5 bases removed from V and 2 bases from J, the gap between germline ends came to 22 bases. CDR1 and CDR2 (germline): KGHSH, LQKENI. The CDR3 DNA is TGTGCCAGCTCATCGAGAGGGTTGCAGGACCGTGGCAATCAGCCCCAGCATTTT. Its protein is CASSSRGLQDRGNQPQHF.

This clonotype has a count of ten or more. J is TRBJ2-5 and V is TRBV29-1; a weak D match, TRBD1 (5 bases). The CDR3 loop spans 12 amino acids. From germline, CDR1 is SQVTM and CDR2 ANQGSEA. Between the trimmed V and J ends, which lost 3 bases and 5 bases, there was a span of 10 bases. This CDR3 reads CSVDRRVETQYF. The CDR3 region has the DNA TGCAGCGTTGACCGCAGGGTGGAGACCCAGTACTTC.